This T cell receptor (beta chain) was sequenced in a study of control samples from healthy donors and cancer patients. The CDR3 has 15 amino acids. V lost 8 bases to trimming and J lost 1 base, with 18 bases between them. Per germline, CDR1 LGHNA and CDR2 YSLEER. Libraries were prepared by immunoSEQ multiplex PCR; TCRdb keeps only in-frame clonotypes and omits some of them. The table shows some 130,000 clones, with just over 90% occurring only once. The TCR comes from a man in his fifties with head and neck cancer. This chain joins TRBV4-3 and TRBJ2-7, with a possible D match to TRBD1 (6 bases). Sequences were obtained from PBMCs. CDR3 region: CASAFGAGESYEQYF. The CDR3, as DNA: TGCGCCAGCGCCTTCGGGGCAGGGGAGTCCTACGAGCAGTACTTC.